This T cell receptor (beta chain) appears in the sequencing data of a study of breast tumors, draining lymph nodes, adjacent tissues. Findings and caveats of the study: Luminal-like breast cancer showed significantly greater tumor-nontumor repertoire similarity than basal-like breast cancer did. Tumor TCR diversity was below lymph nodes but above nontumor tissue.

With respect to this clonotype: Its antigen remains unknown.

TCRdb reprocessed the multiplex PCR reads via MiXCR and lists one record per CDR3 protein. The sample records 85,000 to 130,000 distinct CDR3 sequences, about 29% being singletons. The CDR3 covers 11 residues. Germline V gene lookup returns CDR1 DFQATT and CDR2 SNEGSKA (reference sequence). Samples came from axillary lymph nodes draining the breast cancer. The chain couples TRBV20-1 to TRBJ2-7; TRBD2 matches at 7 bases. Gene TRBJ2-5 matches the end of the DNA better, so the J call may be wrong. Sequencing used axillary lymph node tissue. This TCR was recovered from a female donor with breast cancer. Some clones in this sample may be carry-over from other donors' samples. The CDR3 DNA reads TGCAGTGCTACTAGCGGCGAGACCCAGTACTTC. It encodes CSATSGETQYF.